This paragraph covers one TCR beta chain sequence. The antigen remains undetermined. The sample belongs to a study of lymphopenia after photon versus proton radiotherapy. Study observations and caveats: After the lymphocyte nadir, photon-treated repertoires showed oligoclonal expansion, especially of CD8+ Temra cells. Under photons, naive T cells and diversity fell while effector/memory populations rose.

Measured with immunoSEQ multiplex PCR; TCRdb has only the in-frame clones, and not every one. The sample yields roughly 25,000 clones, about 85% seen once. The CDR3 loop spans 14 amino acids. V shed 4 bases and J shed 7 bases, with 14 bases lying between them. Germline CDR1 is SGHRS and CDR2 is YFSETQ. The source was peripheral blood, collected from a patient treated with photon-based radiotherapy. The receptor comes from a man aged 30 to 39 with gastric cancer. The chain links TRBV5-1 to TRBJ1-4; TRBD1 is a possible D gene (5 bases). The CDR3 DNA sequence: TGCGCCAGCAGCCCAGGGTCGGAGGGTGAAAAACTGTTTTTT. This gives the protein CASSPGSEGEKLFF.